A single sample gave rise to the 13 T cell receptor beta chains below, sequenced in a study of T cell repertoires in cytomegalovirus infection. No antigen is known for these receptors. Each CDR3 protein is one row after TCRdb ran MiXCR on the reads. The repertoire holds roughly 990,000 distinct CDR3 sequences, with 31% as singletons. Sequencing used cultured CD8+ T cells from PBMCs, obtained from culture after CMV antigen stimulation. Receptor source: a human donor in good health (CMV status not recorded). Some clones in this sample may be carry-over from other donors' samples.

The chain couples TRBV20-1 to TRBJ2-7, with 8 bases identical to TRBD2. V gave up 3 bases and J gave up 2 bases; unmatched junction bases: 3. Germline CDR1 is DFQATT and CDR2 is SNEGSKA (reference sequence). CDR3 size: 13 residues. CDR3 sequence: CSASGGATYEQYV. CDR3 bases: TGCAGTGCTAGCGGGGGGGCTACCTACGAGCAGTACGTC.

This clonotype was picked up a small number of times. The chain has TRBV27 and TRBJ2-2; D gene ambiguous. Deletions cut 2 bases from V and 0 bases from J, with 13 bases between. This CDR3 is 17 amino acids long. Germline CDR1 is MNHEY and CDR2 is SMNVEV (reference sequence). The CDR3 protein is CASSLNGFRANTGELFF. CDR3 sequence (DNA): TGTGCCAGCAGTTTAAACGGGTTTAGGGCGAACACCGGGGAGCTGTTTTTT.

This clonotype came up a few times. This sequence joins TRBV11-2 and TRBJ1-2; D is unclear. CDR3 size: 14 residues. Germline loops: CDR1 SGHAT, CDR2 FQNNGV. V lost 3 bases and J 7 bases, leaving 15 bases between the germline ends. DNA for the CDR3: TGTGCCAGCAGCTTTGGTGGTGTTTCGGGTGGCTACACCTTC. Translation: CASSFGGVSGGYTF.

The rearrangement links TRBV6-5 to TRBJ1-6; no definite D call. V was pared by 1 base and J by 11 bases, with 9 bases between. The germline gives CDR1 MNHEY, CDR2 SVGAGI. CDR3 size: 13 residues. CDR3 coding DNA: TGTGCCAGCAGTTACTACCAGGAAACACCCCTCCACTTT. Its translation is CASSYYQETPLHF.

This chain connects TRBV5-1 to TRBJ1-1, with D possibly TRBD1 on 6 matching bases. Germline loops: CDR1 SGHRS, CDR2 YFSETQ. The CDR3 covers 15 residues. Trimming stripped 4 bases from V and 1 base from J, with 14 bases between. The DNA of the CDR3 is TGCGCCAGCAGCCCGAGGGGGGGCGCGAACACTGAAGCTTTCTTT. It specifies CASSPRGGANTEAFF.

Only a few counts were recorded for this clonotype. This chain links TRBV7-6 with TRBJ2-7; perhaps TRBD2 as D (6 bases). The CDR3 covers 14 residues. The V gene lost 2 bases and the J gene lost 6 bases, with 14 bases spanning the gap. The V gene's germline CDR1 is SGHVS and CDR2 FNYEAQ. The CDR3 sequence is CASSLSRGRSEQYF. Written as DNA, the CDR3 is TGTGCCAGCAGCTTATCTCGGGGGAGAAGCGAGCAGTACTTC.

This clonotype was seen just once. One end of the junction does not line up with germline, which may come from a read error. This chain links TRBV4-3 with TRBJ2-5, with 9 positions matching TRBD1. The CDR3 loop spans 16 amino acids. CDR1 is LGHNA, CDR2 YSLEER, per germline. The CDR3: CVSSHVPGQGQETQYF. DNA for the CDR3: TGCGTCAGCAGCCACGTTCCGGGACAGGGACAAGAGACCCAGTACTTC.

This clonotype has a handful of counts. The rearrangement links TRBV10-3 to TRBJ2-1; D is undetermined. V was shortened by 3 bases and J by 7 bases, with 7 bases between the two germline ends. From germline, CDR1 is ENHRY and CDR2 SYGVKD. CDR3 length: 12 amino acids. CDR3 residues: CAISDVSNEQFF. The CDR3, as DNA: TGTGCCATCAGTGACGTCTCTAATGAGCAGTTCTTC.

This clonotype was counted many times. Here the CDR3 reads CASSFGWGASQSSYNEQFF. In DNA, the CDR3 is TGTGCCAGCAGCTTTGGGTGGGGCGCATCCCAAAGCTCCTACAATGAGCAGTTCTTC. This chain uses TRBV7-6 with TRBJ2-1, with a weak D call TRBD1 (5 bases). Germline V gives CDR1 SGHVS, CDR2 FNYEAQ. CDR3 length: 19 residues. V was clipped by 3 bases and J by 0 bases, with 21 bases between them.

The V and J genes are TRBV10-3 and TRBJ2-1; D call uncertain. Trimming cost V 3 bases and J 0 bases, with 6 bases left between them. Looked up from germline, CDR1 is ENHRY and CDR2 is SYGVKD. The CDR3 spans 14 residues. The CDR3 coding sequence is TGTGCCATCAGTGACACAAGCTCCTACAATGAGCAGTTCTTC. This gives the protein CAISDTSSYNEQFF.

This clonotype has at least ten counts. The rearrangement links TRBV7-9 to TRBJ2-7; D remains unclear. The V and J ends lost 0 bases and 7 bases respectively, with 7 bases between them. The CDR3 consists of 12 residues. Germline assignment: CDR1 SEHNR and CDR2 FQNEAQ (reference sequence). CDR3 DNA sequence: TGTGCCAGCAGCTTAGCGGGTCGAGAGCAGTACGTC. This sequence encodes CASSLAGREQYV.

This clonotype turned up a few times. V and J are TRBV12-5 and TRBJ1-2; the D gene is possibly TRBD1 (6 bases). This CDR3 region has 13 residues. Germline assignment: CDR1 LGHNT and CDR2 FRNRAP. The V end lost 6 bases, the J end lost 6 bases, and 14 bases lay between the germline ends. The CDR3 coding sequence is TGTGCTAGTGGCTCCGACAGGTACGATGGCTACACCTTC. Translated: CASGSDRYDGYTF.

This sequence joins TRBV5-6 and TRBJ2-3; D unresolved. The germline V and J ends were trimmed by 0 bases and 4 bases, with 12 bases remaining between them. Germline V lookup: CDR1 SGHDT, CDR2 YYEEEE. The CDR3 runs 15 residues. The DNA of the CDR3 is TGTGCCAGCAGCTTGGACGACCAACCCGCAGATACGCAGTATTTT. This gives the protein CASSLDDQPADTQYF.